Presented here are 23 T cell receptor beta chains from one specimen sequenced in a study of blood T cell repertoires in COVID-19. TCRdb's copy holds only in-frame clones and misses some; the assay was immunoSEQ multiplex PCR. This table has under 300,000 clones, under 85% appearing once. The specimen was peripheral blood. Receptor source: a young man who had recovered from COVID-19.

The rearrangement joins TRBV9 to TRBJ1-2, with D perhaps matching TRBD1 (6 bases). V was trimmed by 0 bases and J by 4 bases, leaving 7 bases between them. Germline V gene data show CDR1 as SGDLS and CDR2 as YYNGEE. The CDR3 runs to 13 residues. The CDR3: CASSVGDTYGYTF. CDR3 DNA: TGTGCCAGCAGCGTAGGGGACACCTATGGCTACACCTTC.

This clone was counted a few times. The chain has TRBV5-4 and TRBJ2-3; weak D call: TRBD2 (5 bases). Trimming took off 5 bases at V and 9 bases at J, with 22 bases between the two ends. Germline V gene lookup returns CDR1 SGHNT and CDR2 YYREEE (reference sequence). This CDR3 has 15 amino acids. DNA for the CDR3: TGTGCCAGCAGGCGAGAGTTCTCCCGTAGCGAAACGCAGTATTTT. It encodes CASRREFSRSETQYF.

The V gene is TRBV24-1, the J gene TRBJ2-3, with D perhaps matching TRBD2 (5 bases). Deletions cut 4 bases from V and 6 bases from J, with 13 bases between. The CDR3 loop spans 14 amino acids. Germline CDR1 is KGHDR and CDR2 is SFDVKD. This CDR3 reads CATSESGLLDTQYF. The CDR3, as DNA: TGTGCCACCAGTGAAAGCGGCCTACTGGATACGCAGTATTTT.

This clone was seen a few times. The rearrangement uses TRBV9 and TRBJ1-2; possibly TRBD1 for D (6 bases). The CDR3 extends over 16 amino acids. V lost 6 bases to trimming and J lost 8 bases, with 26 bases between them. Germline V lookup: CDR1 SGDLS, CDR2 YYNGEE. CDR3 in amino acids: CASIRRSGTTPGGYTF. The CDR3 bases are TGTGCCAGCATAAGACGGTCGGGGACAACACCCGGGGGCTACACCTTC.

This clone came up a few times. The rearrangement joins TRBV6-5 to TRBJ2-7; 7 bases line up with TRBD2. Germline V CDR1 and CDR2: MNHEY, SVGAGI. The V segment lost 3 bases and the J segment 6 bases; nucleotides outside the gene matches: 8. The CDR3 extends over 14 amino acids. In DNA, the CDR3 is TGTGCCAGCAGTTATAGCCTCACGGGGGGCGAGCAGTACTTC. Its translation: CASSYSLTGGEQYF.

This clone showed up just once. The V gene is TRBV3-1 (or the pseudogene TRBV3-2), the J gene TRBJ1-5; D remains unclear. V lost 0 bases and J lost 6, with 12 bases in between. The germline gives CDR1 LGHDT, CDR2 YNNKEL (reference sequence). This CDR3 is 15 amino acids long. The CDR3 nucleotides are TGTGCCAGCAGCCAAGAACGAGGGTCGGCTCAGCCCCAGCATTTT. It yields the protein CASSQERGSAQPQHF.

The chain combines TRBV5-1 with TRBJ1-4, with 11 positions matching TRBD1. Germline values: CDR1 SGHRS, CDR2 YFSETQ. The CDR3 sequence is 16 residues long. The V and J ends lost 0 bases and 7 bases, in that order; junction bases with no gene match: 5. This CDR3 reads CASSLEGTGGAEKLFF. As DNA, the CDR3 is TGCGCCAGCAGCTTGGAGGGGACAGGGGGTGCTGAAAAACTGTTTTTT.

The chain couples TRBV6-4 to TRBJ1-3; D may be TRBD1 (6 bases). The CDR3 length is 18 residues. The V gene lost 4 bases and the J gene lost 4 bases, with 23 bases spanning the gap. The germline CDR1 and CDR2 sequences are MRHNA and SNTAGT. The CDR3 is CASSARTAALYPGNTIYF. CDR3 coding DNA: TGTGCCAGCAGTGCCAGGACAGCGGCCCTATATCCAGGAAACACCATATATTTT.

The V call is TRBV11-3, the J call TRBJ1-1; 8 nucleotides agree with TRBD1. Germline V gives CDR1 SGHNT, CDR2 YENEEA. The J segment lost 10 bases and the V segment lost 5 bases, leaving 9 bases of the junction unmatched. The CDR3 spans 13 residues. In DNA, the CDR3 is TGTGCCAGCAGCCCAGGACAGGGTAACCGAGCTTTCTTT. Its translation: CASSPGQGNRAFF.

This clone appeared a few times. V gene TRBV10-2 combines with J gene TRBJ2-7; 10 bases are shared with TRBD2. The J segment lost 2 bases and the V segment lost 8 bases, leaving 9 bases of the junction unmatched. Per germline, CDR1 WSHSY and CDR2 SAAADI. This CDR3 is built from 15 residues. The CDR3 DNA is TGCGCCAGCGGGATAGCGGGGGGCACTCCCTACGAGCAGTACTTC. This translates into CASGIAGGTPYEQYF.

The chain joins TRBV6-6 to TRBJ2-7; TRBD1 is a possible D gene (6 bases). The CDR3 is 12 residues long. V lost 5 bases, J lost 6 bases, and 11 bases lay in between. Germline CDR1 is MNHNY and CDR2 is SVGAGI (reference sequence). This chain's CDR3 is CASSQGWGEQYV. The DNA for the CDR3 is TGTGCCAGCAGTCAGGGGTGGGGCGAGCAGTACGTC.

This clone was observed a single time. The CDR3 sequence is CASGSRGGYTF. CDR3 coding DNA: TGTGCCAGCGGGAGCCGAGGTGGCTACACCTTC. V and J are TRBV3-1 (or the pseudogene TRBV3-2) and TRBJ1-2; no clear D gene. CDR1 is LGHDT and CDR2 is YNNKEL in the germline V gene (reference sequence). Between the trimmed V and J ends, which lost 8 bases and 7 bases, there was a span of 11 bases. The CDR3 is 11 amino acids.

The chain has TRBV14 and TRBJ2-4; 9 bases map to TRBD2. V was pared by 0 bases and J by 5 bases, with 8 bases of the junction left unmatched. Germline assignment: CDR1 SGHDN and CDR2 FVKESK. There are 17 residues in the CDR3. CDR3 in amino acids: CASSQDLYRGGENIQYF. The CDR3, as DNA: TGTGCCAGCAGCCAAGATCTTTACCGCGGGGGGGAAAACATTCAGTACTTC.

This clone was recorded once. The genes are TRBV19 and TRBJ2-5; 8 nucleotides agree with TRBD1. The CDR3 covers 14 residues. Losses at the gene ends were 1 base for V and 7 bases for J; bases not matched to a gene: 5. Germline V gene data show CDR1 as LNHDA and CDR2 as SQIVND (reference sequence). The CDR3 loop is CASSIVKGQATQYF. The CDR3 coding sequence is TGTGCCAGTAGTATAGTGAAGGGACAGGCGACCCAGTACTTC.

This clone was recorded only once. This chain joins TRBV18 and TRBJ2-3, with a possible D match to TRBD1 (7 bases). CDR3 length: 15 residues. Germline V lookup: CDR1 KGHSH, CDR2 LQKENI. V gave up 5 bases and J gave up 4 bases, with 16 bases separating them. The CDR3 DNA reads TGTGCCAGCTCATCAAACCAGGGGGAGGCAGATACGCAGTATTTT. Its translation is CASSSNQGEADTQYF.

This clone has just a few counts. The V gene is TRBV20-1, the J gene TRBJ1-1; D gene ambiguous. This CDR3 has 11 residues. In germline, CDR1 is DFQATT, CDR2 SNEGSKA (reference sequence). Trimming stripped 8 bases from V and 1 base from J, with 8 bases between. The CDR3 is CSCDTNTEAFF. In DNA, the CDR3 is TGCAGTTGCGACACGAACACTGAAGCTTTCTTT.

The J gene is TRBJ2-5, the V gene TRBV7-2; a weak D match, TRBD1 (6 bases). With 1 base removed from V and 4 bases from J, the gap between germline ends came to 10 bases. The CDR3 is 14 residues long. Germline lookup yields CDR1 SGHTA and CDR2 FQGNSA. CDR3 coding DNA: TGTGCCAGCAGCTTAGTGGGGGCCGGAGAGACCCAGTACTTC. This encodes CASSLVGAGETQYF.

The chain couples TRBV13 to TRBJ1-2, with 9 bases identical to TRBD1. This CDR3 has 16 amino acids. Unmatched junction bases numbered 4, after V lost 0 bases and J lost 2 bases. Germline CDR1 is PRHDT and CDR2 is FYEKMQ (reference sequence). CDR3 sequence reads: CASSLGAGTGNYGYTF. In nucleotides, the CDR3 is TGTGCCAGCAGCTTAGGTGCTGGGACAGGGAACTATGGCTACACCTTC.

The CDR3, as DNA: TGTGCCAGTGTAGCGAACACGATGAACACTGAAGCTTTCTTT. Its protein is CASVANTMNTEAFF. This rearrangement joins TRBV19 to TRBJ1-1; D call uncertain. Germline loops: CDR1 LNHDA, CDR2 SQIVND (reference sequence). The CDR3 extends over 14 amino acids. Trimming removed 8 bases at V and 0 bases at J, with 13 bases between.

The chain uses TRBV12-3 or TRBV12-4 and TRBJ1-6; D may be TRBD1 (6 bases). This CDR3 contains 13 residues. Between the trimmed V and J ends, which lost 5 bases and 7 bases, there was a span of 9 bases. The CDR3 protein is CASSPGQNSPLHF. The CDR3 DNA sequence: TGTGCCAGCAGTCCCGGACAGAATTCACCCCTCCACTTT.

The chain couples TRBV11-3 to TRBJ2-1; tentatively, D is TRBD2 (7 bases). CDR1 is SGHNT and CDR2 is YENEEA in the germline V gene. Between the trimmed V and J ends, which lost 6 bases and 4 bases, there was a span of 16 bases. This CDR3 has 15 amino acids. CDR3 residues: CASSMGGPGYNEQFF. CDR3 coding DNA: TGTGCCAGCAGTATGGGGGGGCCAGGGTACAATGAGCAGTTCTTC.

The chain recombines TRBV6-1 with TRBJ1-5; D is undetermined. V lost 3 bases and J lost 2, with 23 bases in between. CDR1 is MNHNS and CDR2 is SASEGT in the germline V gene. CDR3 size: 19 residues. In DNA form, the CDR3 reads TGTGCCAGCAGTGAGGGCGAGCGCGGACTATGGCAGGGCAATCAGCCCCAGCATTTT. It translates to CASSEGERGLWQGNQPQHF.

This clone was seen a handful of times. V gene TRBV5-1 combines with J gene TRBJ1-6; no clear D gene. V shed 0 bases and J shed 11 bases, with 12 bases lying between them. The CDR3 is 14 residues long. Germline V CDR1 and CDR2: SGHRS, YFSETQ. The CDR3 here is CASSLDEGRTPLHF. The CDR3 coding sequence is TGCGCCAGCAGCTTGGACGAGGGTAGGACACCCCTCCACTTT.